A single sample is the source of the 12 T cell receptor beta chains below, sequenced in a study of blood T cell repertoires in COVID-19. The repertoire was sequenced with immunoSEQ multiplex PCR; TCRdb's copy has only in-frame clones and lacks some. The sample lists 280,000 or so clones; 70% to 90% were seen once. Sequenced input: peripheral blood. The receptors were gathered from a woman aged 25 to 39 who had recovered from COVID-19.

V gene TRBV28 combines with J gene TRBJ2-2, with a possible D match to TRBD2 (7 bases). The germline V gene has CDR1 MDHEN and CDR2 SYDVKM. V dropped 3 bases and J dropped 4 bases, with 12 bases sitting between them. The CDR3 is made up of 15 amino acids. The CDR3 protein is CASSFRGASTGELFF. CDR3 DNA sequence: TGTGCCAGCAGTTTTCGGGGGGCCAGCACCGGGGAGCTGTTTTTT.

The chain recombines TRBV19 with TRBJ2-7, with 11 positions matching TRBD1. Looked up from germline, CDR1 is LNHDA and CDR2 is SQIVND (reference sequence). The CDR3 consists of 15 residues. The V and J ends lost 5 bases and 3 bases, in that order; junction bases with no gene match: 6. CDR3 DNA sequence: TGTGCCAGTAGTTTCTCCGGGACAGGGGGCTACGAGCAGTACTTC. It yields the protein CASSFSGTGGYEQYF.

The chain uses TRBV18 and TRBJ2-1; TRBD1 aligns across 9 bases. Looked up from germline, CDR1 is KGHSH and CDR2 is LQKENI. V trimming: 1 base; J trimming: 3 bases; junction bases outside the gene matches: 7. The CDR3 consists of 17 residues. The CDR3 DNA reads TGTGCCAGCTCACCACGAAACAGGGGGCCCAACTACAATGAGCAGTTCTTC. This encodes CASSPRNRGPNYNEQFF.

The chain uses TRBV9 and TRBJ2-3; 9 nucleotides match TRBD1. V lost 3 bases, J lost 1 base, and 9 bases stayed unmatched. The CDR3 is 17 residues long. CDR1 is SGDLS, CDR2 YYNGEE, per germline. CDR3 DNA: TGTGCCAGCAGCGAAATACGGACAGGGGTGGGCACAGATACGCAGTATTTT. Amino acids: CASSEIRTGVGTDTQYF.

The chain employs TRBV2 and TRBJ2-7; 8 nucleotides align to TRBD1. The CDR3 runs to 15 residues. J was trimmed by 2 bases and V by 5 bases; bases with no gene match: 8. Germline-derived CDR1 and CDR2 are SNHLY and FYNNEI. The CDR3 bases are TGTGCCAGCAGTAGACCTACAGGGGGTGCCTACGAGCAGTACTTC. As protein: CASSRPTGGAYEQYF.

This sequence joins TRBV5-5 and TRBJ2-2; 7 nucleotides line up with TRBD2. CDR3 length: 16 amino acids. Germline V gene sequence: CDR1 SGHKS, CDR2 YYEKEE (reference sequence). The junction had 8 bases not matched to a gene; V was cut back by 1 base and J by 5 bases. The CDR3 protein is CASSLLSSGPTGELFF. The CDR3, as DNA: TGTGCCAGCAGCTTGTTGTCTAGCGGACCGACCGGGGAGCTGTTTTTT.

The chain has TRBV15 and TRBJ2-7, with TRBD1 as a possible D gene (6 bases). The ends were cut back, 0 bases at V and 0 bases at J, with 12 bases in the middle. The CDR3 runs 16 residues. Looked up from germline, CDR1 is LNHNV and CDR2 is YYDKDF (reference sequence). The CDR3 bases are TGTGCCACCAGCAGAGATGGGGGCGAGAGCTCCTACGAGCAGTACTTC. Residues: CATSRDGGESSYEQYF.

J is TRBJ2-7 and V is TRBV6-1; no reliable D call. CDR3 size: 13 residues. CDR1 and CDR2 (germline): MNHNS, SASEGT. V lost 1 base and J 1 base, leaving 5 bases between the germline ends. The CDR3: CASSEVESYEQYF. The CDR3 DNA sequence: TGTGCCAGCAGTGAAGTGGAGTCCTACGAGCAGTACTTC.

The chain is built from TRBV27 and TRBJ1-2; D remains unclear. The V gene lost 5 bases and the J gene lost 1 base, with 11 bases spanning the gap. Looked up from germline, CDR1 is MNHEY and CDR2 is SMNVEV (reference sequence). The CDR3 covers 14 residues. The CDR3 loop is CASSPVVFNYGYTF. In DNA, the CDR3 is TGTGCCAGCAGTCCTGTAGTTTTTAACTATGGCTACACCTTC.

The chain is built from TRBV2 and TRBJ2-5, with a possible D match to TRBD1 (5 bases). Deletions cut 2 bases from V and 2 bases from J, with 9 bases between. This CDR3 has 14 amino acids. Germline V CDR1 and CDR2: SNHLY, FYNNEI. The CDR3 region has the DNA TGTGCCAGCAGTGAATCCAGGGTACAAGAGACCCAGTACTTC. Its translation is CASSESRVQETQYF.

The gene calls are TRBV3-1 (or the pseudogene TRBV3-2) and TRBJ2-1, with 8 bases matching TRBD2. The germline CDR1 and CDR2 sequences are LGHDT and YNNKEL (reference sequence). V shed 3 bases and J 6 bases; nucleotides not matched to a gene: 7. The CDR3 spans 15 residues. The CDR3 bases are TGTGCCAGCAGCCACGCGGGGGGTTTCGCCAATGAGCAGTTCTTC. This encodes CASSHAGGFANEQFF.

The chain is built from TRBV5-5 and TRBJ2-1; 9 bases are shared with TRBD2. This CDR3 spans 15 amino acids. Germline loops: CDR1 SGHKS, CDR2 YYEKEE (reference sequence). V was clipped by 0 bases and J by 6 bases; unmatched bases: 4. The CDR3 protein is CASSLVAGAVNEQFF. Written as DNA, the CDR3 is TGTGCCAGCAGCTTGGTAGCGGGGGCAGTCAATGAGCAGTTCTTC.